Listed below are T cell receptor beta chains from one sample, sequenced in a study of blood T cells in healthy people across ages. MiXCR, run by TCRdb on the 5' RACE reads, gives a single entry per CDR3 protein. The profile shows hundreds of thousands of distinct CDR3 sequences, around 31% of them singletons. The sequenced material came from blood. The source is a woman older than 75 in good health. The CDR3 runs from the conserved cysteine through the conserved F or W. Fields, in order: clone size, J gene, D gene, V gene, CDR3 DNA, CDR3 protein. A D gene is named only where the DNA matches it firmly. A clone size is listed for some rows: how often the clone was seen (once, few, many), or a class if it is expanded.

many,TRBJ2-1,-,TRBV7-6,TGTGCCAGCAGCTTAGACAGGCCCCATGAGCAGTTCTTC,CASSLDRPHEQFF
-,TRBJ1-1,TRBD1,TRBV10-3,TGTGCCATCAATGGACAGGGGCCGGACACTGAAGCTTTCTTT,CAINGQGPDTEAFF
-,TRBJ1-4,-,TRBV6-2/TRBV6-3,TGTGCCAGCAGGTACCCGGGCGGGGGTGAAAAACTGTTTTTT,CASRYPGGGEKLFF
many,TRBJ2-3,-,TRBV6-5,TGTGCCAGCAGTTACTCATACAGAGGCACAGATACGCAGTATTTT,CASSYSYRGTDTQYF
few,TRBJ1-2,-,TRBV19,TGTGCCAGTAGCCCAGACACGCTTAACTATGGCTACACCTTC,CASSPDTLNYGYTF
few,TRBJ1-1,-,TRBV7-9,TGTGCCAGCAGCCGCAGACGGGCGTGGGCTTTCTTT,CASSRRRAWAFF
-,TRBJ1-5,TRBD1,TRBV20-1,TGCAGTGCTAGGGACAGGGGTGGCAATCAGCCCCAGCATTTT,CSARDRGGNQPQHF
-,TRBJ1-5,TRBD1,TRBV7-8,TGTGCCAGCAGCCGATCGACAGGGGCTAATCAGCCCCAGCATTTT,CASSRSTGANQPQHF
many,TRBJ2-1,TRBD2,TRBV7-2,TGTGCCAGCAGCTTTCCCCAGCGGGGGAACAATGAGCAGTTCTTC,CASSFPQRGNNEQFF
few,TRBJ2-3,-,TRBV5-1,TGCGCCAGCAGCTTGGCCGTTAGGGATACGCAGTATTTT,CASSLAVRDTQYF
many,TRBJ2-1,-,TRBV27,TGTGCCAGCAGTTTTACAGGGCTTGAGCAGTTCTTC,CASSFTGLEQFF
-,TRBJ2-1,-,TRBV11-2,TGTGCCAGCAGCTTAGATCGGCCCTTAATACGATCACCCGGCCTTGACAATGAGCAGTTCTTC,CASSLDRPLIRSPGLDNEQFF
-,TRBJ1-4,-,TRBV4-2,TGTGCCAGCAGCCATACGACAGCAACTAATGAAAAACTGTTTTTT,CASSHTTATNEKLFF
-,TRBJ2-2,-,TRBV7-9,TGTGCCAGCAGACCTCGGAGGGGGAACACCGGGGAGCTGTTTTTT,CASRPRRGNTGELFF
-,TRBJ1-6,-,TRBV20-1,TGCAGTGCTAGAGGCCGGGGGGCCCTTAATTCACCCCTCCACTTT,CSARGRGALNSPLHF
-,TRBJ2-5,TRBD2,TRBV7-8,TGTGCCAGCAGCTTATCTAGGGGAGGGAACAATGAGCAGTACTTC,CASSLSRGGNNEQYF
many,TRBJ1-2,TRBD1,TRBV15,TGTGCCACCAGCAAACCGGGACAGGGTGACTATGGCTACACCTTC,CATSKPGQGDYGYTF
many,TRBJ2-1,TRBD2,TRBV5-4,TGTGCCAGCAGCCCGAGAACTTCGGTCGGACTAGCGGGGAATGAGCAGTTCTTC,CASSPRTSVGLAGNEQFF
-,TRBJ2-6,-,TRBV28,TGTGCCAGCAGTATAGGACTACCCGCCGGGGCTGGGGCCAACGTCCTGACTTTC,CASSIGLPAGAGANVLTF
many,TRBJ2-3,-,TRBV9,TGTGCCAGCAGCGTGGGTGCCTCTAGCACAGATACGCAGTATTTT,CASSVGASSTDTQYF
many,TRBJ2-3,TRBD2,TRBV15,TGTGCCACCAGCAGAGTAGCGGGGGGGGGCACAGATACGCAGTATTTT,CATSRVAGGGTDTQYF
few,TRBJ2-7,TRBD2,TRBV20-1,TGCAGTGCTTCCGGACTAGCGGGGGGGCGAGAGCAGTACTTC,CSASGLAGGREQYF
many,TRBJ2-7,-,TRBV29-1,TGCAGCGTTTATGTACGGGGATACGAGCAGTACTTC,CSVYVRGYEQYF
many,TRBJ2-1,-,TRBV7-2,TGTGCCAGCAGCTTAGCGGGGCACGGAAACAATGAGCAGTTCTTC,CASSLAGHGNNEQFF
few,TRBJ1-2,-,TRBV30,TGTGCCTGGAGTGGGGCCCAAAACCATGGCTACACCTTC,CAWSGAQNHGYTF
-,TRBJ1-6,-,TRBV3-1,TGTGCCAGCAGCCTACAGGCAGGAAACGGTTCACCCCTCCACTTT,CASSLQAGNGSPLHF
many,TRBJ1-4,-,TRBV28,TGTGCCAGCAGCCTGGGGGGCGCAACTAATGAAAAACTGTTTTTT,CASSLGGATNEKLFF
many,TRBJ2-7,-,TRBV5-1,TGTGCCAGCAGCTTGGGCGTTGGGAGCTCCTACGAGCAGTACTTC,CASSLGVGSSYEQYF
many,TRBJ2-7,TRBD1,TRBV20-1,TGCAGTGCTAGAGTGGGCACAGGGGGCCCTAGATTGGACGAGCAGTACTTC,CSARVGTGGPRLDEQYF
many,TRBJ1-2,-,TRBV20-1,TGCAGTGCCGCGACGAGAGGGAGCTACACCTTC,CSAATRGSYTF
-,TRBJ1-5,-,TRBV30,TGTGCCTGGAGTATCGACAGCCATCAGCCCCAGCATTTT,CAWSIDSHQPQHF
-,TRBJ2-7,TRBD2,TRBV28,TGTGCCAGCAGCTCCGATAGCGGGAGGACCCGCTCCTACGAGCAGTACTTC,CASSSDSGRTRSYEQYF
-,TRBJ2-5,-,TRBV20-1,TGCAGTGCTTCTCAGGGGTATGAAGAGACCCAGTACTTC,CSASQGYEETQYF
-,TRBJ2-5,-,TRBV4-3,TGCGCCAGCAGCCAAGATCCCTGGGTGGAGCAGTACTTC,CASSQDPWVEQYF
many,TRBJ2-7,-,TRBV27,TGTGCCAGCAGTTTCCGGGCCTCCTACGAGCAGTACTTC,CASSFRASYEQYF
many,TRBJ2-7,-,TRBV27,TGTGCCAGCAGGGGGATAGGGTACGAGCAGTACTTC,CASRGIGYEQYF
-,TRBJ1-2,TRBD1,TRBV5-1,TGCGCCAGCAGCAAATCCGGGACAGGGGCTTATCACGGCTACACCTTC,CASSKSGTGAYHGYTF
-,TRBJ1-1,-,TRBV20-1,TGCAGTGCCCCGGGGGGCGGGAACACTGAAGCTTTCTTT,CSAPGGGNTEAFF
once,TRBJ2-6,-,TRBV5-1,TGCGCCAGCAGCTTGGAGCCAGGCGACTCTGGGGCCAACGTCCTGACTTTC,CASSLEPGDSGANVLTF
many,TRBJ1-1,-,TRBV2,TGTGCCAGCAGTGAAATCGCCATGGGGACTGAAGCTTTCTTT,CASSEIAMGTEAFF
-,TRBJ2-7,-,TRBV20-1,TGCAGTGCTAGGGTGGGGGACCGGTCCGGCGAGCAGTACTTC,CSARVGDRSGEQYF
-,TRBJ2-7,TRBD1,TRBV7-2,TGTGCCAGCAGCTTTTCTGGGACAGGGGCCTACGAGCAGTACTTC,CASSFSGTGAYEQYF
few,TRBJ1-4,-,TRBV4-1,TGCGCCAGCGCCCAAACACTTTCGGGAGCAACTAATGAAAAACTGTTTTTT,CASAQTLSGATNEKLFF
-,TRBJ2-5,TRBD2,TRBV7-6,TGTGCCAGCACCGAGCTTGGCGGGGGGGCTGAAGAGACCCAGTACTTC,CASTELGGGAEETQYF
-,TRBJ2-5,TRBD2,TRBV20-1,TGCAGTGCTAGAGGAGGGCTAGCGGGAGGTGAGACCCAGTACTTC,CSARGGLAGGETQYF